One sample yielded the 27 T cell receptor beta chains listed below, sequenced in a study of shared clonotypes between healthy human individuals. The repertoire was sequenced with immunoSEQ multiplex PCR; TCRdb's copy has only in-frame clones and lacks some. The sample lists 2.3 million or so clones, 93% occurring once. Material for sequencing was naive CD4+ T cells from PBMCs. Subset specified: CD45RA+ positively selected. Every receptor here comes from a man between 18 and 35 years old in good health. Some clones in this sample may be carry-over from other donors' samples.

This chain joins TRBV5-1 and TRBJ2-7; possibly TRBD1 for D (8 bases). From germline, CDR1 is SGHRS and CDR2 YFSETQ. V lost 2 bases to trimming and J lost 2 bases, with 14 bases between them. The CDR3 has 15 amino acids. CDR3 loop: CASSFFTGGAYEQYF. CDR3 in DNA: TGCGCCAGCAGCTTCTTTACAGGGGGGGCCTACGAGCAGTACTTC.

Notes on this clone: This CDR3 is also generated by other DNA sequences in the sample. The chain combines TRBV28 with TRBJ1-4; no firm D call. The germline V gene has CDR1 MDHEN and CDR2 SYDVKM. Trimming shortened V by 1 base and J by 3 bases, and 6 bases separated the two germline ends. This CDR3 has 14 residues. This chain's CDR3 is CASSLSGSNEKLFF. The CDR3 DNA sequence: TGTGCCAGCAGTTTATCAGGATCTAATGAAAAACTGTTTTTT.

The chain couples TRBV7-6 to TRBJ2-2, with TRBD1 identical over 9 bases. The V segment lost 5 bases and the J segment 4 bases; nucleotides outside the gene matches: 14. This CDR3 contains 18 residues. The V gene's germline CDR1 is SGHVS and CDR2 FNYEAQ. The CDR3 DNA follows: TGTGCCAGCAGCCTCCGGGACAGGGCTCAAGCAGCCACCGGGGAGCTGTTTTTT. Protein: CASSLRDRAQAATGELFF.

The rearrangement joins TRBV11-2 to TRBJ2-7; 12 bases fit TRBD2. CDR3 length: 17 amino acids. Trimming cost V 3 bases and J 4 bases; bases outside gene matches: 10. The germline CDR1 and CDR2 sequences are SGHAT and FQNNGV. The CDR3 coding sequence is TGTGCCAGCAGCTTCGGGACTAGCGGGTCCTGGGGGTACGAGCAGTACTTC. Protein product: CASSFGTSGSWGYEQYF. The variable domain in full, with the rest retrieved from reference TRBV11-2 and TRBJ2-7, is EAGVAQSPRYKIIEKRQSVAFWCNPISGHATLYWYQQILGQGPKLLIQFQNNGVVDDSQLPKDRFSAERLKGVDSTLKIQPAKLEDSAVYLCASSFGTSGSWGYEQYFGPGTRLTVT.

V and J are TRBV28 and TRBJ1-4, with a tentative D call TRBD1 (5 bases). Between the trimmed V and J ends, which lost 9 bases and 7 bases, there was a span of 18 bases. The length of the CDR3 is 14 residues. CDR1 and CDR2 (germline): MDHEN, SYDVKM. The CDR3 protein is CASQFASGIEKLFF. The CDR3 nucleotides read TGTGCCAGTCAGTTTGCATCAGGGATTGAAAAACTGTTTTTT.

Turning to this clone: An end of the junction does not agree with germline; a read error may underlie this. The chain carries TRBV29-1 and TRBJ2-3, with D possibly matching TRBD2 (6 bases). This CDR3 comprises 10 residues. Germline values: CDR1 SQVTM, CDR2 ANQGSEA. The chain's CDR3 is CSVTGDTRYF. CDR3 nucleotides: TGCAGCGTTACGGGAGATACGCGGTATTTT.

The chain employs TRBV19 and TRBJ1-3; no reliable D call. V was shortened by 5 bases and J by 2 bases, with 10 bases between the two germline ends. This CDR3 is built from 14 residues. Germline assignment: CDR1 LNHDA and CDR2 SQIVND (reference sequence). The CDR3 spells CASSLQNTGNTIYF. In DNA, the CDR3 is TGTGCCAGTAGTCTTCAAAACACTGGAAACACCATATATTTT.

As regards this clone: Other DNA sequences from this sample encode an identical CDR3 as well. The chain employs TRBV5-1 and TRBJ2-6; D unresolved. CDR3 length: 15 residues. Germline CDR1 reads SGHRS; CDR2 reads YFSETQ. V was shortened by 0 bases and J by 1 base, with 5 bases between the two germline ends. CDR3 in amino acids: CASSLAPSGANVLTF. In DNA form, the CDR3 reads TGCGCCAGCAGCTTGGCCCCATCTGGGGCCAACGTCCTGACTTTC.

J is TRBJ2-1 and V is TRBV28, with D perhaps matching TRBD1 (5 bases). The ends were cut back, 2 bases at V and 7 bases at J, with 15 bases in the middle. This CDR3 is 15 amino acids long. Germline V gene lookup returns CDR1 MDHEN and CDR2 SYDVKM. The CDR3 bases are TGTGCCAGCAGTTTACTGCTAATCCAGGGAAATGAGCAGTTCTTC. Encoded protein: CASSLLLIQGNEQFF.

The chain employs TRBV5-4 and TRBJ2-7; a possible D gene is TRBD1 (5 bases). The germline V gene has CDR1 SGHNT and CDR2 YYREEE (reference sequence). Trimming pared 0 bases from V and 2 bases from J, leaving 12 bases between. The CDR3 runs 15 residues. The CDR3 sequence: CASSLGTGSPYEQYF. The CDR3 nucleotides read TGTGCCAGCAGCTTGGGCACAGGAAGCCCCTACGAGCAGTACTTC. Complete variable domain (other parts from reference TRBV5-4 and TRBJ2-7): ETGVTQSPTHLIKTRGQQVTLRCSSQSGHNTVSWYQQALGQGPQFIFQYYREEENGRGNFPPRFSGLQFPNYSSELNVNALELDDSALYLCASSLGTGSPYEQYFGPGTRLTVT.

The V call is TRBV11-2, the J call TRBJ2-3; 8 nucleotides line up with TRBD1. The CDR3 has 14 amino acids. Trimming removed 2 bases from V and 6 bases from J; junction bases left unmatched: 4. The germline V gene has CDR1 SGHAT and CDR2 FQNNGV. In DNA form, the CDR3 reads TGTGCCAGCAGCTTAACTACAGGGGGTGATACGCAGTATTTT. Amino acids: CASSLTTGGDTQYF.

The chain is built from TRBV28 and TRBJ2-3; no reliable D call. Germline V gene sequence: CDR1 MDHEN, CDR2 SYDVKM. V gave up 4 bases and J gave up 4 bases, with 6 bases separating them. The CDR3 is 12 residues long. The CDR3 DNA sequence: TGTGCCAGCAGTTCCGTGGCAGATACGCAGTATTTT. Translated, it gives CASSSVADTQYF.

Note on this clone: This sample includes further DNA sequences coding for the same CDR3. Written as DNA, the CDR3 is TGCGCCAGCAGTCTCGGACATATGAACACTGAAGCTTTCTTT. Amino acids: CASSLGHMNTEAFF. The rearrangement joins TRBV5-1 to TRBJ1-1, with D possibly TRBD1 on 5 matching bases. Trimming removed 5 bases from V and 0 bases from J, with 11 bases in between. CDR3 length equals 14 residues. Germline CDR1 SGHRS, CDR2 YFSETQ. Using reference TRBV5-1 and TRBJ1-1 for the parts outside the CDR3, the full variable domain is KAGVTQTPRYLIKTRGQQVTLSCSPISGHRSVSWYQQTPGQGLQFLFEYFSETQRNKGNFPGRFSGRQFSNSRSEMNVSTLELGDSALYLCASSLGHMNTEAFFGQGTRLTVV.

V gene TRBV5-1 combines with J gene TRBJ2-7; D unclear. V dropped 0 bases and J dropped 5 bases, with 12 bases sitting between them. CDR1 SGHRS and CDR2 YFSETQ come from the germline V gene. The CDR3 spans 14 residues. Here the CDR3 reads CASSLETLPNEQYF. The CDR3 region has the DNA TGCGCCAGCAGCTTGGAGACCCTACCCAACGAGCAGTACTTC.

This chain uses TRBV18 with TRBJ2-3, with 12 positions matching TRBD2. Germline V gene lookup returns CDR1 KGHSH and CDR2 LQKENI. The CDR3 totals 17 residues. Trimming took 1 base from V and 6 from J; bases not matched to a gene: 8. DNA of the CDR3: TGTGCCAGCTCACCACTTCTAGCGGGAGGGCCAGACGATACGCAGTATTTT. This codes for CASSPLLAGGPDDTQYF.

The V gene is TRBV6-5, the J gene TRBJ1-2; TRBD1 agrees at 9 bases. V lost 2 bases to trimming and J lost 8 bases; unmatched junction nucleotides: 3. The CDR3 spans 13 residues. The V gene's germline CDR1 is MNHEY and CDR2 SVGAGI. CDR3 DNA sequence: TGTGCCAGCAGTTACGTGGACAGGGGAGGCTACACCTTC. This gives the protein CASSYVDRGGYTF.

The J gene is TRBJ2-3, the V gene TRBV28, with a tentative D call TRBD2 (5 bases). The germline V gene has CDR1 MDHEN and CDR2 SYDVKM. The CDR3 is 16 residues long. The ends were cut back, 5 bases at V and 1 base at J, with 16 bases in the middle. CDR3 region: CASSPPRLRGTDTQYF. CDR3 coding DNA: TGTGCCAGCAGTCCGCCACGCTTGAGGGGCACAGATACGCAGTATTTT. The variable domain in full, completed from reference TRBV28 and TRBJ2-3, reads DVKVTQSSRYLVKRTGEKVFLECVQDMDHENMFWYRQDPGLGLRLIYFSYDVKMKEKGDIPEGYSVSREKKERFSLILESASTNQTSMYLCASSPPRLRGTDTQYFGPGTRLTVL.

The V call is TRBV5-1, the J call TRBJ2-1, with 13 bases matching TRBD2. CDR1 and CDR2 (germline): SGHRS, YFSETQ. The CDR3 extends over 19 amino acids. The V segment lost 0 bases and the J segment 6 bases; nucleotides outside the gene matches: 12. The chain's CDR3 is CASSLDGRTGLAGINEQFF. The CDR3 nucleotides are TGCGCCAGCAGCTTGGACGGAAGAACGGGACTAGCGGGAATCAATGAGCAGTTCTTC.

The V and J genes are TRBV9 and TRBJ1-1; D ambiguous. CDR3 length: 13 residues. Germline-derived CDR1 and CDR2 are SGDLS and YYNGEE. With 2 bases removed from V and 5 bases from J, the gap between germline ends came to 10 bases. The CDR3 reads CASSVRENTEAFF. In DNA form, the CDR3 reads TGTGCCAGCAGCGTGAGGGAGAATACTGAAGCTTTCTTT.

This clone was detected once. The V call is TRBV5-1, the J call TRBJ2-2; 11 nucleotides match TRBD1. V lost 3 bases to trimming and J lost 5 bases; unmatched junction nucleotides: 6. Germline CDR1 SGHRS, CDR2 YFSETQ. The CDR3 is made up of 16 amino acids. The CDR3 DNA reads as TGCGCCAGCAGCTCGAAGGGACAGGGGGGAACCGGGGAGCTGTTTTTT. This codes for CASSSKGQGGTGELFF.

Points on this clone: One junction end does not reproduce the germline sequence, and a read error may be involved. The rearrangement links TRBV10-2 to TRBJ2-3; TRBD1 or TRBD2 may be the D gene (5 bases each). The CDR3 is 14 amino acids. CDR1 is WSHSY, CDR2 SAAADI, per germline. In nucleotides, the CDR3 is TGCGCCGGCAGCCGTCCGGGGCAGGCAGATACGCAGTATTTT. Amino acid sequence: CAGSRPGQADTQYF.

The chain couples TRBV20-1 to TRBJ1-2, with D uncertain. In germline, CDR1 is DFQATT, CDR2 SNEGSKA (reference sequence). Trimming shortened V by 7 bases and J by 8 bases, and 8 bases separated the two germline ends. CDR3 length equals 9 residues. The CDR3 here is CSVFFGYTF. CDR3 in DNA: TGCAGTGTGTTCTTCGGCTACACCTTC.

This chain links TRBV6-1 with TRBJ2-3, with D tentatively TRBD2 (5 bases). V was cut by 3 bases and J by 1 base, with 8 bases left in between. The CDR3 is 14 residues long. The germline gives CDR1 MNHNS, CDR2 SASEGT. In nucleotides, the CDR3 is TGTGCCAGCAGTGACCTAGCCCGCACAGATACGCAGTATTTT. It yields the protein CASSDLARTDTQYF.

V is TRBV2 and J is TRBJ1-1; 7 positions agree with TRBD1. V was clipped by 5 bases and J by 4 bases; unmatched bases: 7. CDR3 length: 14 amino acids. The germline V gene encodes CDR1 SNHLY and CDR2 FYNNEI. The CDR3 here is CASSFTGAITEAFF. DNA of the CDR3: TGTGCCAGCAGTTTCACAGGGGCGATCACTGAAGCTTTCTTT.

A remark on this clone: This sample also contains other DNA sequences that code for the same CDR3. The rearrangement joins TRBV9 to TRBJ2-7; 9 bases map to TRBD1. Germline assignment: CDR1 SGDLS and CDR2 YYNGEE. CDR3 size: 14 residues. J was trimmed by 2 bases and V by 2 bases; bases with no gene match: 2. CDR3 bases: TGTGCCAGCAGCGTCGGGACAGGGACCTACGAGCAGTACTTC. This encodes CASSVGTGTYEQYF.

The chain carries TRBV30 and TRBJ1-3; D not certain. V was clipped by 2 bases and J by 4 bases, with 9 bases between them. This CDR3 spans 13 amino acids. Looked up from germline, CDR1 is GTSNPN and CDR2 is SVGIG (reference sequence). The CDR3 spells CAWSFQLGNTIYF. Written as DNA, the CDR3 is TGTGCCTGGAGTTTCCAGTTGGGAAACACCATATATTTT.

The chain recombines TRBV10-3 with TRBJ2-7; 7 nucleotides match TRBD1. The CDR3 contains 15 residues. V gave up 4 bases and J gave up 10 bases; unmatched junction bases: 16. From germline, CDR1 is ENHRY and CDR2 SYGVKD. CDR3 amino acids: CAISASGDSLPDQYF. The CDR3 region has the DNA TGTGCCATCAGTGCATCCGGGGACAGCCTTCCGGACCAGTACTTC.